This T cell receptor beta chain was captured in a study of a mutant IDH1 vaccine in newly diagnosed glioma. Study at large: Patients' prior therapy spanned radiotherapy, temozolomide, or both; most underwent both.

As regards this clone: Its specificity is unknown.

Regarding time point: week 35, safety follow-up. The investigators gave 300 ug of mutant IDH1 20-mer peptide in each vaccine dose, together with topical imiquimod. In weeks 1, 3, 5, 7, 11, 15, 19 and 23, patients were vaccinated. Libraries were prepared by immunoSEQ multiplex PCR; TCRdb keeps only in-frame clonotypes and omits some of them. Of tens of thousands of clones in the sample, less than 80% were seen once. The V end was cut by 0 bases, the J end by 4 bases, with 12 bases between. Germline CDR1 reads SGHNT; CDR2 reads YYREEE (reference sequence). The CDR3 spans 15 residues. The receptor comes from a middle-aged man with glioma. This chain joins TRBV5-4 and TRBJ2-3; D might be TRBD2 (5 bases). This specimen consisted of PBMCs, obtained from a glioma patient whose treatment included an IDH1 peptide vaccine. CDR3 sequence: CASSLGGVGADTQYF. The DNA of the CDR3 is TGTGCCAGCAGCTTGGGTGGGGTCGGGGCAGATACGCAGTATTTT. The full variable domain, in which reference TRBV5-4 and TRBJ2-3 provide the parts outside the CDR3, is ETGVTQSPTHLIKTRGQQVTLRCSSQSGHNTVSWYQQALGQGPQFIFQYYREEENGRGNFPPRFSGLQFPNYSSELNVNALELDDSALYLCASSLGGVGADTQYFGPGTRLTVL.